In this sample, the clone carrying this TCR beta chain turned up many times. CDR1 and CDR2 from the germline V gene are DFQATT and SNEGSKA (reference sequence). The CDR3 sequence is 17 residues long. Trimming stripped 0 bases from V and 2 bases from J, with 17 bases between. This sample is part of a study of molecular identifiers for immune sequencing clone quantification. TCRdb re-analysed the PCR reads in MiXCR, keeping a single row per CDR3 protein. Of under 600,000 distinct CDR3 sequences in the sample, about 25% were seen once. Sequencing was carried out using naive CD8+ T cells from blood, with Jurkat cell RNA spiked in. Subset specified: FACS-sorted CD8+CD4-CCR7+CD45RA+ naive T cells. This sequence was found in a human donor in good health. Some libraries in this study had Jurkat cell RNA spiked in. The V and J genes are TRBV20-1 and TRBJ1-5; D not certain. The CDR3 here is CSARDGLLRVGNQPQHF. In DNA, the CDR3 is TGCAGTGCTAGAGATGGTTTATTGAGGGTGGGCAATCAGCCCCAGCATTTT.